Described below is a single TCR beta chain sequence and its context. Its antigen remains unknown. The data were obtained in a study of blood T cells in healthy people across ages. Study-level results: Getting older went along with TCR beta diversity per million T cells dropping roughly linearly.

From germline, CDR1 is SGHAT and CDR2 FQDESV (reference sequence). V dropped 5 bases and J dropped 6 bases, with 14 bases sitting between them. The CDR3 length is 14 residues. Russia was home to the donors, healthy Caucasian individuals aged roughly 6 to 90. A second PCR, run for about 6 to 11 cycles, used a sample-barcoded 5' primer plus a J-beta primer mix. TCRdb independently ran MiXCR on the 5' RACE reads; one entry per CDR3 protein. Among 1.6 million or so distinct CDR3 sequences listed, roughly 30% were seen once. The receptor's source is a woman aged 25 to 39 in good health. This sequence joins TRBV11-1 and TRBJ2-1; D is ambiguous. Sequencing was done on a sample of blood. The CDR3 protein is CASSRQSMGNEQFF. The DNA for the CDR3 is TGTGCCAGCAGCCGCCAGTCCATGGGCAATGAGCAGTTCTTC.